Presented here are 7 T cell receptor beta chains from one specimen sequenced in a study of human T cells and chemical hapten exposure. The time point here: patch test 1, 2 weeks after DPC sensitization. Treatment of the sample: therapeutic diphenylcyclopropenone sensitization with weekly scalp DPC. TCRdb reprocessed the RACE reads with MiXCR, giving one entry per CDR3 protein. The sample holds around 100,000 distinct CDR3 sequences; 9.5% to 12% are singletons and the top ten take under 4.5%. The sequencing used whole blood, collected in connection with sensitization to the hapten diphenylcyclopropenone (DPC). These receptors were obtained from a middle-aged woman with alopecia areata. Some clones in this sample may be carry-over from other donors' samples.

This clonotype was seen more than once but under ten times. This chain joins TRBV28 and TRBJ1-2; TRBD1 is a possible D gene (5 bases). The CDR3 sequence is 14 residues long. With 6 bases removed from V and 4 bases from J, the gap between germline ends came to 15 bases. CDR1 is MDHEN, CDR2 SYDVKM, per germline. CDR3 sequence reads: CASSVPVGGYGYTF. The CDR3 DNA follows: TGTGCCAGCAGCGTCCCGGTCGGGGGCTATGGCTACACCTTC.

The V and J genes are TRBV29-1 and TRBJ2-5; D call uncertain. The CDR3 extends over 10 amino acids. The V gene lost 7 bases and the J gene lost 8 bases, with 11 bases spanning the gap. Germline CDR1 is SQVTM and CDR2 is ANQGSEA. The CDR3 spells CSADETTQYF. CDR3 bases: TGCAGCGCCGACGAGACTACCCAGTACTTC.

This clonotype was picked up many times. CDR3 DNA sequence: TGTGCCAGCAGCCAGGCGGGGGCCTCCTACGAGCAGTACTTC. Encoded protein: CASSQAGASYEQYF. The chain recombines TRBV3-1 with TRBJ2-7; tentative D call: TRBD2 (7 bases). Germline lookup yields CDR1 LGHDT and CDR2 YNNKEL (reference sequence). This CDR3 region has 14 residues. Trimming stripped 3 bases from V and 0 bases from J, with 9 bases between.

The chain recombines TRBV6-5 with TRBJ2-7; D may be TRBD1 (6 bases). CDR1 is MNHEY and CDR2 is SVGAGI in the germline V gene. V was pared by 4 bases and J by 0 bases, with 13 bases between. The CDR3 sequence is 15 residues long. The CDR3 DNA reads as TGTGCCAGCAGTTCCCGACAGGCCAGCTCCTACGAGCAGTACTTC. This encodes CASSSRQASSYEQYF.

This clonotype turned up a few times. The chain uses TRBV20-1 and TRBJ2-7, with TRBD2 as a possible D gene (6 bases). The CDR3 sequence is 14 residues long. Germline V gene sequence: CDR1 DFQATT, CDR2 SNEGSKA (reference sequence). Trimming pared 3 bases from V and 2 bases from J, leaving 14 bases between. The DNA for the CDR3 is TGCAGTGCTAGTAAACTAGCACCACCCTACGAGCAGTACTTC. Translating it yields CSASKLAPPYEQYF.

This chain uses TRBV20-1 with TRBJ2-1, with 8 bases matching TRBD2. Germline V lookup: CDR1 DFQATT, CDR2 SNEGSKA (reference sequence). The V and J ends lost 1 base and 8 bases, in that order; junction bases with no gene match: 10. The CDR3 consists of 15 residues. The DNA for the CDR3 is TGCAGTGCTAGAGCCCAGGCTAGCGGGTTCTATGAGCAGTTCTTC. Encoded protein: CSARAQASGFYEQFF.

This clonotype was recorded many times. The chain carries TRBV5-1 and TRBJ1-1; tentative D call: TRBD1 (5 bases). V dropped 4 bases and J dropped 0 bases, with 10 bases sitting between them. Germline loops: CDR1 SGHRS, CDR2 YFSETQ. The CDR3 spans 14 residues. CDR3 sequence: CASSPTALNTEAFF. The CDR3, as DNA: TGCGCCAGCAGCCCGACAGCTCTGAACACTGAAGCTTTCTTT.